The 21 T cell receptor beta chains presented below share a single source sample, sequenced in a study of OX40 agonist ivuxolimab in advanced cancers. Libraries were prepared by immunoSEQ multiplex PCR; TCRdb keeps only in-frame clonotypes and omits some of them. Seen here are 50,000 to 65,000 clones, roughly 90% observed once, and the top ten hold more than 4.5%. The input for sequencing was CD4+ or CD8+ T cells sorted from blood, taken in a trial of the OX40 agonist ivuxolimab. Receptors were obtained from an adult with an advanced solid tumor such as melanoma, head and neck, liver or kidney cancer.

V is TRBV28 and J is TRBJ1-5; the D is unclear. V lost 10 bases, J lost 3 bases, and 10 bases lay in between. Germline assignment: CDR1 MDHEN and CDR2 SYDVKM. CDR3 length equals 12 residues. CDR3 sequence (DNA): TGTGCCACCCAAGTTAACAATCAGCCCCAGCATTTT. Its protein is CATQVNNQPQHF.

This chain links TRBV30 with TRBJ1-1, with 7 bases that match TRBD1. Germline values: CDR1 GTSNPN, CDR2 SVGIG (reference sequence). V lost 3 bases and J lost 4; bases outside the gene matches: 5. The CDR3 length is 13 residues. The CDR3 coding sequence is TGTGCCTGGAGCGGGACAGTCAGCACTGAAGCTTTCTTT. Its translation is CAWSGTVSTEAFF.

The chain is built from TRBV7-2 and TRBJ2-2, with 7 bases fitting TRBD1. The CDR3 totals 15 residues. The V gene end was trimmed by 1 base and the J gene end by 5 bases; junction bases not matched to a gene: 4. In germline, CDR1 is SGHTA, CDR2 FQGNSA. CDR3 loop: CASSLVQGVTGELFF. The CDR3 DNA sequence: TGTGCCAGCAGCTTAGTGCAGGGGGTAACCGGGGAGCTGTTTTTT.

The chain carries TRBV7-2 and TRBJ1-3, with D possibly matching TRBD1 (5 bases). The germline V gene has CDR1 SGHTA and CDR2 FQGNSA. Trimming shortened V by 2 bases and J by 3 bases, and 8 bases separated the two germline ends. The CDR3 runs to 14 residues. As DNA, the CDR3 is TGTGCCAGCAGCTTAAATGGGGGTGGAAACACCATATATTTT. Protein sequence: CASSLNGGGNTIYF. Supplemented by reference TRBV7-2 and TRBJ1-3, the full variable domain reads GAGVSQSPSNKVTEKGKDVELRCDPISGHTALYWYRQSLGQGLEFLIYFQGNSAPDKSGLPSDRFSAERTGGSVSTLTIQRTQQEDSAVYLCASSLNGGGNTIYFGEGSWLTVV.

This rearrangement joins TRBV28 to TRBJ2-7, with D hard to call. The CDR3 loop spans 12 amino acids. Trimming left V 10 bases short and J 0 bases short, with 10 bases between. The germline V gene has CDR1 MDHEN and CDR2 SYDVKM. The CDR3 spells CATLRSSYEQYF. CDR3 DNA sequence: TGTGCCACCCTCAGGTCCTCCTACGAGCAGTACTTC.

J is TRBJ2-7 and V is TRBV28, with D tentatively TRBD2 (6 bases). With 2 bases removed from V and 4 bases from J, the gap between germline ends came to 12 bases. This CDR3 region has 14 residues. Germline CDR1 and CDR2: MDHEN and SYDVKM. The CDR3 loop reads CASSLSGPLYEQYF. DNA for the CDR3: TGTGCCAGCAGTTTAAGCGGGCCTCTGTACGAGCAGTACTTC.

CDR3 DNA: TGTGCCAGCAGCTTGGGGGCCTACGAGCAGTACTTC. This codes for CASSLGAYEQYF. The rearrangement joins TRBV5-6 to TRBJ2-7; the D is unclear. Germline loops: CDR1 SGHDT, CDR2 YYEEEE. V was clipped by 0 bases and J by 2 bases, with 3 bases between them. CDR3 length: 12 residues.

This clone was seen a single time. V is TRBV23-1 and J is TRBJ1-3, with 11 bases that match TRBD1. TRBV23-1 is reported as an ORF; its role is uncertain. This CDR3 is 17 amino acids long. V shed 2 bases, J shed 7 bases, and the junction held 10 bases outside the gene matches. CDR3 DNA sequence: TGCGCCAGCAGTCAAGGGTTGGACAGGGGGCTCGGGAACACCATATATTTT. It is translated as CASSQGLDRGLGNTIYF.

V is TRBV28 and J is TRBJ1-3; D gene ambiguous. CDR3 length equals 14 residues. The germline V and J ends were trimmed by 5 bases and 2 bases, with 10 bases remaining between them. The germline gives CDR1 MDHEN, CDR2 SYDVKM. As DNA, the CDR3 is TGTGCCAGCAGTAGCACCCCCGCTGGAAACACCATATATTTT. Residues: CASSSTPAGNTIYF.

The V and J genes are TRBV21-1 and TRBJ1-2; TRBD1 is the table's D call and was not checked against the DNA. TRBV21-1 is given as a pseudogene. This CDR3 comprises 17 residues. The CDR3 protein is CASSKLFRQGEDYGYTF. The CDR3 DNA follows: TGTGCCAGCAGCAAACTGTTTCGGCAGGGGGAAGACTATGGCTACACCTTC.

The V and J genes are TRBV7-9 and TRBJ1-5; D remains unclear. V was cut by 8 bases and J by 6 bases, with 17 bases left in between. This CDR3 is built from 14 residues. Looked up from germline, CDR1 is SEHNR and CDR2 is FQNEAQ (reference sequence). CDR3 region: CASSADSGAQPQHF. The CDR3, as DNA: TGTGCCAGCTCGGCTGACTCTGGTGCTCAGCCCCAGCATTTT.

The chain has TRBV9 and TRBJ2-3, with 9 bases that match TRBD2. Germline CDR1 and CDR2: SGDLS and YYNGEE. The CDR3 has 18 residues. The junction had 11 bases not matched to a gene; V was cut back by 0 bases and J by 3 bases. The CDR3 DNA is TGTGCCAGCAGCGTAGGACTAGCGGAGAGGGTGGCAACAGATACGCAGTATTTT. It is translated as CASSVGLAERVATDTQYF.

The chain combines TRBV18 with TRBJ1-2; D may be TRBD1 (6 bases). Germline V gene data show CDR1 as KGHSH and CDR2 as LQKENI. This CDR3 has 13 amino acids. The ends were cut back, 2 bases at V and 4 bases at J, with 8 bases in the middle. CDR3 bases: TGTGCCAGCTCACCAGGGGACATCTATGGCTACACCTTC. It encodes CASSPGDIYGYTF.

The chain is built from TRBV25-1 and TRBJ2-1, with 7 bases that match TRBD2. The CDR3 is 17 residues long. V lost 1 base and J lost 0; bases outside the gene matches: 6. The V gene's germline CDR1 is MGHDK and CDR2 SYGVNS. CDR3 DNA sequence: TGTGCCAGCAGTGAATGGCCTAGCGGCAACTCCTACAATGAGCAGTTCTTC. As protein: CASSEWPSGNSYNEQFF.

The chain's CDR3 is CASSVGGSPLHF. The DNA of the CDR3 is TGTGCCAGCAGCGTTGGGGGTTCACCCCTCCACTTT. The chain is built from TRBV9 and TRBJ1-6; TRBD1 might be the D (5 bases). The V gene's germline CDR1 is SGDLS and CDR2 YYNGEE. The CDR3 consists of 12 residues. The V gene lost 2 bases and the J gene lost 9 bases, with 6 bases spanning the gap.

The chain employs TRBV2 and TRBJ1-4; D is ambiguous. There are 13 residues in the CDR3. Germline CDR1 SNHLY, CDR2 FYNNEI. Trimming removed 6 bases from V and 4 bases from J, with 9 bases in between. The CDR3, as DNA: TGTGCCAGCAGGGAACAGCTTAATGAAAAACTGTTTTTT. Protein: CASREQLNEKLFF.

The chain uses TRBV7-2 and TRBJ2-2, with 9 bases matching TRBD1. J gave up 3 bases and V 2 bases, and 7 bases lay outside the gene matches. This CDR3 comprises 17 residues. Germline V CDR1 and CDR2: SGHTA, FQGNSA. DNA of the CDR3: TGTGCCAGCAGCTTAACCCGGGACAGGGCTGACACCGGGGAGCTGTTTTTT. It codes for CASSLTRDRADTGELFF.

This chain joins TRBV6-5 and TRBJ1-5; the D gene is possibly TRBD1 (5 bases). V was trimmed by 5 bases and J by 0 bases, leaving 8 bases between them. Germline CDR1 and CDR2: MNHEY and SVGAGI. This CDR3 spans 14 amino acids. CDR3 sequence reads: CASSAQGSNQPQHF. In DNA form, the CDR3 reads TGTGCCAGCAGTGCGCAGGGTAGCAATCAGCCCCAGCATTTT.

The chain is built from TRBV28 and TRBJ2-6; the D is unclear. The ends were cut back, 4 bases at V and 2 bases at J, with 12 bases in the middle. Germline assignment: CDR1 MDHEN and CDR2 SYDVKM. The CDR3 totals 16 residues. The CDR3 spells CASSYAQEPGANVLTF. The DNA for the CDR3 is TGTGCCAGCAGTTATGCCCAGGAACCTGGGGCCAACGTCCTGACTTTC.

The chain is built from TRBV6-1 and TRBJ1-1; TRBD1 aligns across 8 bases. Germline loops: CDR1 MNHNS, CDR2 SASEGT. V trimming: 6 bases; J trimming: 6 bases; junction bases outside the gene matches: 12. This CDR3 is built from 15 residues. CDR3 DNA sequence: TGTGCCAGCAGACTCGACAGGGGTGAGTCGGCTGAAGCTTTCTTT. It encodes CASRLDRGESAEAFF.

The chain links TRBV28 to TRBJ1-5; 7 positions match TRBD1. Germline V gene data show CDR1 as MDHEN and CDR2 as SYDVKM. This CDR3 has 14 amino acids. V lost 6 bases, J lost 3 bases, and 5 bases stayed unmatched. As DNA, the CDR3 is TGTGCCAGCAGATCGGGACAGTACAATCAGCCCCAGCATTTT. Its translation: CASRSGQYNQPQHF.